This record covers a single T cell receptor beta chain. This table comes from immunoSEQ multiplex PCR, and its TCRdb copy is limited to in-frame clones, with some not included. The sample yields roughly 40,000 clones, almost 95% seen once. The sample is drawn from a study of T cell changes during pregnancy in multiple sclerosis. Germline V gives CDR1 SGHRS, CDR2 YFSETQ. The CDR3 is 17 residues long. V was pared by 2 bases and J by 3 bases, with 20 bases between. This clonotype was obtained from a female donor with multiple sclerosis, enrolled in a pregnancy study. This sample comprised CD4+ T cells from peripheral blood mononuclear cells, obtained before pregnancy. V usage is TRBV5-1 and J usage is TRBJ1-2; D possibly corresponds to TRBD1 (5 bases). For the CDR3, the DNA is TGCGCCAGCAGCTTCTCCATACAGGCCACAGCTCACTATGGCTACACCTTC. It encodes CASSFSIQATAHYGYTF.